The source of this T cell receptor beta chain is a study of spatial heterogeneity in lung cancer. Overall study findings and caveats: Tracking of tumor mutation counts was seen in expanded intratumoral alpha and beta TCR counts.

The CDR3 has 15 residues. After removal of 7 bases from V and 7 bases from J, the junction contained 7 bases not matched to a gene. From the 5' RACE reads, TCRdb called clonotypes with MiXCR, one entry per CDR3 protein. This sample yields about 2,000 distinct CDR3 sequences, of which 4% to 5.5% are seen a single time; 7% to 10% belongs to the top ten. This clonotype is medium-sized by share. Its cognate antigen is unknown. The time point: sample taken at primary tumor resection. The sequencing here drew on lung tumor tissue, taken at surgery. This sequence originates from a male donor with early-stage non-small cell lung cancer. The V call is TRBV23-1, the J call TRBJ2-1, with TRBD2 identical over 13 bases. TRBV23-1 counts as an open reading frame of uncertain function. This CDR3 reads CASIGLTSGRNEQFF. The CDR3 region has the DNA TGCGCCAGCATTGGGTTGACTAGCGGGAGGAATGAGCAGTTCTTC.